Reported below is one T cell receptor beta chain. This sample was included in a study of cytomegalovirus exposure and HLA in healthy donors. The PCR contained 60 Vbeta and 13 Jbeta primers. The assay was immunoSEQ multiplex PCR, and TCRdb's table has in-frame clones only and misses some. The table includes 150,000 to 200,000 clones, about 12% detected once. The clonotype comes from a man aged 50-60 years in good health and CMV-seropositive. Sequencing input: PBMCs.

The CDR3 reads CASSQGSGRGVTGELFF. The CDR3 region has the DNA TGCGCCAGCAGCCAAGGGTCAGGCAGGGGGGTTACCGGGGAGCTGTTTTTT. This chain uses TRBV4-3 with TRBJ2-2; possible D gene TRBD1, 7 bases. The CDR3 covers 17 residues. Between the trimmed V and J ends, which lost 1 base and 5 bases, there was a span of 17 bases. CDR1 is LGHNA and CDR2 is YSLEER in the germline V gene.